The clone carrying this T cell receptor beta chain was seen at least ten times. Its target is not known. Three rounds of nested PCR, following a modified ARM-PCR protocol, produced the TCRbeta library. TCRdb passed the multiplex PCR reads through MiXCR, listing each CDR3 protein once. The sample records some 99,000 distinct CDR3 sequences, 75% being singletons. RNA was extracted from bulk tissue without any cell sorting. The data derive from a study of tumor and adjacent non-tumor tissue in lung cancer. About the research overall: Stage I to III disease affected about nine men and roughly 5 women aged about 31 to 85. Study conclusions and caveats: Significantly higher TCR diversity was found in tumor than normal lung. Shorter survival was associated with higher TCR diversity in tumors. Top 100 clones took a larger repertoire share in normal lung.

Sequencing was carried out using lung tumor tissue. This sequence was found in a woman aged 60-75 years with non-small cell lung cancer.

The CDR3 coding sequence is TGCAGCGTTGTAGCACAGGGGGAGACCCAGTACTTC. The encoded protein is CSVVAQGETQYF. The chain uses TRBV29-1 and TRBJ2-5; 7 bases match TRBD1. The CDR3 runs to 12 residues. Germline CDR1 SQVTM, CDR2 ANQGSEA. The V and J ends lost 4 bases and 5 bases, in that order; junction bases with no gene match: 4.